Listed below are T cell receptor beta chains from one sample, sequenced in a study of post-analysis software for immune sequencing data. TCRdb processed the PCR reads anew with MiXCR; each CDR3 protein has one entry. Among some 690,000 distinct CDR3 sequences, roughly 27% were seen once, and the ten largest hold 0.5% to 0.6%. The sequenced sample was blood. The source is a girl aged 10 to 17 with multiple sclerosis. The CDR3 runs from the conserved cysteine through the conserved F or W.

v_gene,CDR3aa
TRBV12-3/TRBV12-4,CASSLRQGSQPQHF
TRBV4-1,CASSQDPGQTTYNEQFF
TRBV6-2/TRBV6-3,CASSTRDRGDLWQYF
TRBV12-3/TRBV12-4,CASGGGGGPQFF
TRBV21-1,CASSSDRLTEAFF
TRBV9,CASSTQGLGTEAFF
TRBV11-2,CASSFRSGPYEQYF
TRBV12-3/TRBV12-4,CASSPLTGRSNQPQHF
TRBV7-9,CASSLPQKQGGTDTQYF
TRBV7-2,CASSLNGGGGVQETQYF
TRBV5-8,CAVPTWPGYTF
TRBV11-2,CASSFTGGFYEQYF
TRBV9,CASSAWKTSTDTQYF
TRBV6-6,CASSSARGGSSYEQYF
TRBV20-1,CSASYRRGLAGGPGYEQYF
TRBV7-9,CASSLVRGTDGYTF
TRBV29-1,CCAWDRGNYGYTF
TRBV5-1,CASSLEAGGPGETQYF
TRBV5-1,CASSLEVTGYGYTF
TRBV20-1,CSAVRTAGYEQYF
TRBV6-6,CASSLGPPGTWENIQYF
TRBV18,CASSPYAGEDSPLHF
TRBV10-3,CAAASSGGRYTDTQYF
TRBV18,CASSPPSYNSPLHF
TRBV20-1,CSADRMNTEAFF